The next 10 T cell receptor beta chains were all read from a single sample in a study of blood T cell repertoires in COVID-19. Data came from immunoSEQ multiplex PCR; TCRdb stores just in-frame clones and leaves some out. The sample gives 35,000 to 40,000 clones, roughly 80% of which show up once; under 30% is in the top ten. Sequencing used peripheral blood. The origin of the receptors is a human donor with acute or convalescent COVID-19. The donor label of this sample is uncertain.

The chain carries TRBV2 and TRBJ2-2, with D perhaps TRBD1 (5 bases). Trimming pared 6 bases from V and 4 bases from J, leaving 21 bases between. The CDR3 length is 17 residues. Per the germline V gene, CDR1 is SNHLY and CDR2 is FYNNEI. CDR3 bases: TGTGCCAGCAGCGCACCCTTTTCCAGGGATCCCACCGGGGAGCTGTTTTTT. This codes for CASSAPFSRDPTGELFF.

CDR3 region: CASSAGTGVGSNQPQHF. The CDR3 bases are TGTGCCAGCAGTGCCGGGACAGGGGTGGGAAGCAATCAGCCCCAGCATTTT. This chain links TRBV6-2 or TRBV6-3 with TRBJ1-5; 10 nucleotides align to TRBD1. Germline CDR1 MNHEY, CDR2 SVGEGT. The CDR3 extends over 17 amino acids. V shed 5 bases and J 1 base; nucleotides not matched to a gene: 8.

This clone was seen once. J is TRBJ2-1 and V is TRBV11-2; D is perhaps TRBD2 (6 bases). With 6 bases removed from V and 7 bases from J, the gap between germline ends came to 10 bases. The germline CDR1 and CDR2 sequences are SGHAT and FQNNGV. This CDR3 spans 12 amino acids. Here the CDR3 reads CASRLEGNEQFF. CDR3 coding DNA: TGTGCCAGCAGATTGGAGGGGAATGAGCAGTTCTTC.

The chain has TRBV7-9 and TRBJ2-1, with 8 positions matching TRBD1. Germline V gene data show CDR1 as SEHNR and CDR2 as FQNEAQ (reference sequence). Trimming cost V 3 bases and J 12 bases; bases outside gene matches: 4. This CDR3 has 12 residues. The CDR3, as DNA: TGTGCCAGCAGCTTCAGGGGGCTGCTGCAGTTCTTC. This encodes CASSFRGLLQFF.

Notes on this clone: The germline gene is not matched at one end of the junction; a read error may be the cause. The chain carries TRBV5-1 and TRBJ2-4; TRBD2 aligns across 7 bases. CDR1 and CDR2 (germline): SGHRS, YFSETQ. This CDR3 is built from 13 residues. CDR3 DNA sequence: TGCGCCAGCAGCTTGGGGGCTAGCGGTGCCCCGGACTTC. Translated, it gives CASSLGASGAPDF.

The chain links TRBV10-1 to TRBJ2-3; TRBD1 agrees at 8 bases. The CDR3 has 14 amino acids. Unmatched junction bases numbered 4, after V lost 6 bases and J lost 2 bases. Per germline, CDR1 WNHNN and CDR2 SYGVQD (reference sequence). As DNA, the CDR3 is TGCGCCAGCAGGAAGGACAGGGTCACAGATACGCAGTATTTT. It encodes CASRKDRVTDTQYF.

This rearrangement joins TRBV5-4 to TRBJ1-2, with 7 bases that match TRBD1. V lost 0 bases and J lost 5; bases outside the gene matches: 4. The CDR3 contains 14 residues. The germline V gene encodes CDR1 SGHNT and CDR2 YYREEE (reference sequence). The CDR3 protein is CASSLDRGSYGYTF. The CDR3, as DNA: TGTGCCAGCAGCTTGGACAGGGGCTCTTATGGCTACACCTTC. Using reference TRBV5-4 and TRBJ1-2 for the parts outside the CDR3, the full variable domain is ETGVTQSPTHLIKTRGQQVTLRCSSQSGHNTVSWYQQALGQGPQFIFQYYREEENGRGNFPPRFSGLQFPNYSSELNVNALELDDSALYLCASSLDRGSYGYTFGSGTRLTVV.

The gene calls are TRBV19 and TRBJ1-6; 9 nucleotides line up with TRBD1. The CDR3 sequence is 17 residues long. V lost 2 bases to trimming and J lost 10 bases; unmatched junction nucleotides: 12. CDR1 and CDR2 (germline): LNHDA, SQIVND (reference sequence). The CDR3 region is CASSITGTGPSLSPLHF. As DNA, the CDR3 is TGTGCCAGTAGTATAACGGGGACAGGGCCAAGCTTGTCACCCCTCCACTTT.

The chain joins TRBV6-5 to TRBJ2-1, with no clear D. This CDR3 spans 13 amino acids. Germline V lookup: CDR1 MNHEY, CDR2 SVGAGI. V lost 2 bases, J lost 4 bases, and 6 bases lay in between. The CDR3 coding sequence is TGTGCCAGCAGTTACGGGCAGTACAATGAGCAGTTCTTC. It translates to CASSYGQYNEQFF.

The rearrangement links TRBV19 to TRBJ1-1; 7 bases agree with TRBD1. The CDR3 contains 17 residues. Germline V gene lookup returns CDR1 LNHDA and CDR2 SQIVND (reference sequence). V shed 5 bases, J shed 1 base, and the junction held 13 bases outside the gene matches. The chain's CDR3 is CASSPWDSIGGNTEAFF. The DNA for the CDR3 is TGTGCCAGTAGTCCCTGGGACAGCATAGGGGGGAACACTGAAGCTTTCTTT.